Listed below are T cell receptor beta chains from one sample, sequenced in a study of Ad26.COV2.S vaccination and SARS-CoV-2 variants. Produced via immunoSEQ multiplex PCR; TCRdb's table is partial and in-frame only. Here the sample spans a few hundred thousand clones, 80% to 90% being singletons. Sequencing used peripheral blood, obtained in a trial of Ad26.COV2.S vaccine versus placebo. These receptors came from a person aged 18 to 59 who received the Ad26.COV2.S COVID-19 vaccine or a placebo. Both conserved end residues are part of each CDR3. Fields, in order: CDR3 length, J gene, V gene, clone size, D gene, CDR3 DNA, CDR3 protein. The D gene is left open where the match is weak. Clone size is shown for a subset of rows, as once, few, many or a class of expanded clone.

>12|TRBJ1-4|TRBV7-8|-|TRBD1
TGTGCCAGCGGGGACAGGGGAGGAAAACTGTTTTTT
CASGDRGGKLFF
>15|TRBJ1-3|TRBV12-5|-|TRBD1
TGTGCTAGTGGTCCAGACACAGGGGTTGGAAACACCATATATTTT
CASGPDTGVGNTIYF
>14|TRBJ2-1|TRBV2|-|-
TGTGCCAGCAAAACTGCCACTAACCTAAATGAGCAGTTCTTC
CASKTATNLNEQFF
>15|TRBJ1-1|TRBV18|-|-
TGTGCCAGCTCACCACCACGGGGTATGAACACTGAAGCTTTCTTT
CASSPPRGMNTEAFF
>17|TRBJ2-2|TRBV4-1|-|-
TGCGCCAGCAGCCTCGAGTGGAGACTTACGAACACCGGGGAGCTGTTTTTT
CASSLEWRLTNTGELFF
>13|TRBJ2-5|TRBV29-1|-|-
TGCAGCGTTGATCCCCTAGTCCAAGAGACCCAGTACTTC
CSVDPLVQETQYF
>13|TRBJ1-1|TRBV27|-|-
TGTGCCAGCAGTTTTTTAGGACCCCCTGAAGCTTTCTTT
CASSFLGPPEAFF
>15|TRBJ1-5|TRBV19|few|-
TGTGCCAGTAGTATTTCGGAGTATAGCAATCAGCCCCAGCATTTT
CASSISEYSNQPQHF
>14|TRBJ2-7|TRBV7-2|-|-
TGTGCCAGCAGCTTAGGGGGCGGGTCCTACGAGCAGTACTTC
CASSLGGGSYEQYF
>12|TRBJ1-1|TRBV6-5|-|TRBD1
TGTGCCACGGACAGGGGTTGGACTGAAGCTTTCTTT
CATDRGWTEAFF
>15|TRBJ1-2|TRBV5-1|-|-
TGCGCCAGCAGCTTGTCCCCCAGGGTAGGCTATGGCTACACCTTC
CASSLSPRVGYGYTF
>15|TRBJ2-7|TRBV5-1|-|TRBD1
TGCGCCAGCAGCTTAGGGACAGGGGGTTCCTACGAGCAGTACTTC
CASSLGTGGSYEQYF
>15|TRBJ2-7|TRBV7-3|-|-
TGTGCCAGCAGCTTAATCGGGGGCAGGGAGTACGAGCAGTACTTC
CASSLIGGREYEQYF
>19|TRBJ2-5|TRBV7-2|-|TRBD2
TGTGCCAGCAGCTTAGTCCTAGCGGGGTTTAACGTCCCCCAAGAGACCCAGTACTTC
CASSLVLAGFNVPQETQYF
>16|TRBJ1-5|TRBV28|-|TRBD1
TGTGCCAGCACTCAAGGGACAGGGGCCTTCAATCAGCCCCAGCATTTT
CASTQGTGAFNQPQHF
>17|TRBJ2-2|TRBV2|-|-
TGTGCCAGCAGTGGTTCTTTTGCCAGGGCGAACACCGGGGAGCTGTTTTTT
CASSGSFARANTGELFF
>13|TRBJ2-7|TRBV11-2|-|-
TGTGCCAGCGAAGGGGACATCACATACGAGCAGTACTTC
CASEGDITYEQYF
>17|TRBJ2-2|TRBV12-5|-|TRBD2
TGTGCTAGTGGTTGGGGAGGGGTCAGGGTCGACACCGGGGAGCTGTTTTTT
CASGWGGVRVDTGELFF
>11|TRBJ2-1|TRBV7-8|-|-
TGTGCCAGCTTTAGCGGCAATGAGCAGTTCTTC
CASFSGNEQFF
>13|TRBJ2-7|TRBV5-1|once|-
TGCGCCAGCAGCTTGTTGGGGACCTACGAGCAGTACTTC
CASSLLGTYEQYF
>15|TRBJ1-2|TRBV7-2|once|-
TGTGCCAGCAGCCCTATGGGGACGGGAAGTGGTGGCTACACCTTC
CASSPMGTGSGGYTF
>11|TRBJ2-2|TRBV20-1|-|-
TGCAGTCCCCAACCGGACGGGGAGCTGTTTTTT
CSPQPDGELFF
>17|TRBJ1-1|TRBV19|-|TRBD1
TGTGCCAGTAGTACGCATCTTGCCAGACAGGGGGACACTGAAGCTTTCTTT
CASSTHLARQGDTEAFF
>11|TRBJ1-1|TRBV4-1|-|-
TGCGCCAGCAGCCAAGGAGGGAGAGCTTTCTTT
CASSQGGRAFF
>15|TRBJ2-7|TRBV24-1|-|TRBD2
TGTGCCACCAGTGATGGGACGGCCGGGAGGGGCGAGCAGTACTTC
CATSDGTAGRGEQYF
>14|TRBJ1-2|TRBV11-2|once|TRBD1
TGTGCCAGCAGATCGGACAGGGGAGACTATGGCTACACCTTC
CASRSDRGDYGYTF
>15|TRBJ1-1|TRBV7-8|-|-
TGTGCCAGCAGCTTAGAGGGGCAGGTAAACACTGAAGCTTTCTTT
CASSLEGQVNTEAFF
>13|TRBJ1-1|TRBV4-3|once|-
TGCGCCAGCAGCCCGCTGAGGGACGTTGAAGCTTTCTTT
CASSPLRDVEAFF
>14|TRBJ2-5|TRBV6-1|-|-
TGTGCCAGCCTAAAGGGGCCCTCCAAAGAGACCCAGTACTTC
CASLKGPSKETQYF
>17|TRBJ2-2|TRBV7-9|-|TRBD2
TGTGCCAGCAGCTTTATTGGCGGGGGGACGAACACCGGGGAGCTGTTTTTT
CASSFIGGGTNTGELFF
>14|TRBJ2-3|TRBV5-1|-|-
TGCGCCAGCAGCTTGGAAGGCAACACAGATACGCAGTATTTT
CASSLEGNTDTQYF
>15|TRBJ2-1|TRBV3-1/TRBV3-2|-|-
TGTGCCAGCAGCCAAGGTTACGTCGGGGAGAGGGAGCAGTTCTTC
CASSQGYVGEREQFF
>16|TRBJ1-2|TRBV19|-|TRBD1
TGTGCCAGTACCCCTACGACAGGGAAAAGGAACTATGGCTACACCTTC
CASTPTTGKRNYGYTF
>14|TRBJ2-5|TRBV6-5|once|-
TGTGCCAGCAACCATTTGACTAAAACAGAGACCCAGTACTTC
CASNHLTKTETQYF
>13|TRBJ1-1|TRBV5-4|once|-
TGTGCCAGCAGCTTGGGGGGGAACACTGAAGCTTTCTTT
CASSLGGNTEAFF
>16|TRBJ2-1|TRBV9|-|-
TGTGCCAGCAGCGGGACGAAGGGGAGATCCTACAATGAGCAGTTCTTC
CASSGTKGRSYNEQFF
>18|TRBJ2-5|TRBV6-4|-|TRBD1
TGTGCCAGCAGTTCCGGGACAGGGAGTTGGGCCTACCAAGAGACCCAGTACTTC
CASSSGTGSWAYQETQYF
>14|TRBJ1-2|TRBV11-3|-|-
TGTGCCAGCAGCTATCGATCCCCTTCCTATGGCTACACCTTC
CASSYRSPSYGYTF
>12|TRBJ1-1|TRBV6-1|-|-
TGTGCCAGCAGCCCACTGAACACTGAAGCTTTCTTT
CASSPLNTEAFF
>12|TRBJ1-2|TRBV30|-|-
TGTGCCTGGGAAAGCCTCATCTATGGCTACACCTTC
CAWESLIYGYTF
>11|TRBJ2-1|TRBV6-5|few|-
TGTGCCAGCAGCCGTACAAATGAGCAGTTCTTC
CASSRTNEQFF
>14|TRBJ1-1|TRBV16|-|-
TGTGCCAGCAGCCAATATGTCAGGAACACTGAAGCTTTCTTT
CASSQYVRNTEAFF
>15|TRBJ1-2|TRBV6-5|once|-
TGTGCCAGCAGTTACCTGCCGACCCTCTCTTATGGCTACACCTTC
CASSYLPTLSYGYTF
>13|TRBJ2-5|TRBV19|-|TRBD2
TGTGCCACCTCTGGACTAGCCCAAGAGACCCAGTACTTC
CATSGLAQETQYF
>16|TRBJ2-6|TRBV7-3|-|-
TGTGCCAGCAGCCCTAAAGGGGTGTCTGGGGCCAACGTCCTGACTTTC
CASSPKGVSGANVLTF
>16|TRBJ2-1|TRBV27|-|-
TGTGCCAGCAGTTTAGAACTAGCAATAGTGGGCAATGAGCAGTTCTTC
CASSLELAIVGNEQFF
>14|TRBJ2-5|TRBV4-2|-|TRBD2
TGTGCCAGCAGCCAGAGCGGGGGGGGTGAGACCCAGTACTTC
CASSQSGGGETQYF
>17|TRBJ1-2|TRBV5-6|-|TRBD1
TGTGCCAGCAGGGGGGGACAGGGACCTACCTTTTCCTATGGCTACACCTTC
CASRGGQGPTFSYGYTF
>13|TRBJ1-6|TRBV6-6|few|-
TGTGCCAGCAGTTACTCGGGAAATTCACCCCTCCACTTT
CASSYSGNSPLHF
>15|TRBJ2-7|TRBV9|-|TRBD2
TGTGCCAGCAGTTTAGCGGGGACAAACTCCTACGAGCAGTACTTC
CASSLAGTNSYEQYF
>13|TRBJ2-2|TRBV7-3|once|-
TGTGCCAGCAGCTTAAACAGGAACGGGGAGCTGTTTTTT
CASSLNRNGELFF
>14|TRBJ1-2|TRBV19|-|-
TGTGCCAGTCGTGGGGGTTCCGAGGCCTATGGCTACACCTTC
CASRGGSEAYGYTF